A single sample is the source of the 20 T cell receptor beta chains below, sequenced in a study of blood T cell repertoires in COVID-19. Repertoires were generated with immunoSEQ multiplex PCR, while TCRdb's copy carries only in-frame clones and drops some. The data hold about 140,000 clones, with about 86% observed a single time. The sample was peripheral blood. The origin of the receptors is a human donor in a cohort sampled during active COVID-19.

The V call is TRBV4-3, the J call TRBJ2-7, with D possibly being TRBD2 (6 bases). Germline V gene data show CDR1 as LGHNA and CDR2 as YSLEER. CDR3 length equals 15 residues. V was cut by 0 bases and J by 3 bases, with 12 bases left in between. CDR3: CASSQESGGIYEQYF. CDR3 sequence (DNA): TGCGCCAGCAGCCAAGAGAGCGGAGGGATCTACGAGCAGTACTTC.

The table lists this clone with a few counts. This chain links TRBV6-1 with TRBJ2-5, with D perhaps matching TRBD1 (6 bases). CDR1 MNHNS and CDR2 SASEGT come from the germline V gene. Deletions cut 1 base from V and 5 bases from J, with 14 bases between. This CDR3 comprises 15 residues. CDR3: CASSEGWGQGETQYF. CDR3 DNA sequence: TGTGCCAGCAGTGAAGGGTGGGGGCAGGGGGAGACCCAGTACTTC.

The rearrangement uses TRBV7-9 and TRBJ1-2, with TRBD1 matching 11 bases. The CDR3 is 14 amino acids. CDR1 and CDR2 from the germline V gene are SEHNR and FQNEAQ (reference sequence). V shed 3 bases and J 6 bases; nucleotides not matched to a gene: 3. The CDR3 loop reads CASSFGQGADGYTF. DNA of the CDR3: TGTGCCAGCAGCTTCGGACAGGGGGCTGATGGCTACACCTTC. The full variable domain, in which reference TRBV7-9 and TRBJ1-2 provide the parts outside the CDR3, is DTGVSQNPRHKITKRGQNVTFRCDPISEHNRLYWYRQTLGQGPEFLTYFQNEAQLEKSRLLSDRFSAERPKGSFSTLEIQRTEQGDSAMYLCASSFGQGADGYTFGSGTRLTVV.

This clone was picked up a small number of times. The CDR3 reads CASSLTGPVSPLHF. As DNA, the CDR3 is TGTGCCAGCAGCCTAACAGGGCCGGTTTCACCCCTCCACTTT. V usage is TRBV5-5 and J usage is TRBJ1-6; D is perhaps TRBD1 (6 bases). CDR1 and CDR2 (germline): SGHKS, YYEKEE (reference sequence). V was pared by 4 bases and J by 9 bases, with 14 bases between. There are 14 residues in the CDR3.

This rearrangement joins TRBV5-1 to TRBJ2-7; D is possibly TRBD1 (6 bases). V lost 3 bases and J 3 bases, leaving 13 bases between the germline ends. The CDR3 runs 14 residues. From germline, CDR1 is SGHRS and CDR2 YFSETQ. CDR3 amino acids: CASSSTGTNYEQYF. The DNA of the CDR3 is TGCGCCAGCAGCTCTACCGGGACAAACTACGAGCAGTACTTC.

The V and J genes are TRBV4-3 and TRBJ2-7, with 9 positions matching TRBD1. This CDR3 is built from 18 residues. V trimming: 0 bases; J trimming: 3 bases; junction bases outside the gene matches: 12. The germline gives CDR1 LGHNA, CDR2 YSLEER. The DNA for the CDR3 is TGCGCCAGCAGCCAAGAGTGGGCCCCGGGACAGGGATACTACGAGCAGTACTTC. Its protein product is CASSQEWAPGQGYYEQYF.

The chain links TRBV7-2 to TRBJ2-7; 11 bases align to TRBD2. The CDR3 length is 15 residues. J gave up 4 bases and V 6 bases, and 8 bases lay outside the gene matches. Germline V lookup: CDR1 SGHTA, CDR2 FQGNSA. The CDR3 reads CASSYQTSGRYEQYF. CDR3 coding DNA: TGTGCCAGCAGTTACCAAACTAGCGGGAGATACGAGCAGTACTTC.

V gene TRBV7-3 combines with J gene TRBJ2-3; TRBD1 is a possible D gene (7 bases). Trimming shortened V by 2 bases and J by 5 bases, and 17 bases separated the two germline ends. This CDR3 is 16 amino acids long. Germline-derived CDR1 and CDR2 are SGHTA and FQGTGA. The CDR3 protein is CASSLLHPQGGDTQYF. DNA of the CDR3: TGTGCCAGCAGCTTACTCCACCCCCAGGGGGGAGATACGCAGTATTTT. Full variable domain (remainder filled in from reference TRBV7-3 and TRBJ2-3): GAGVSQTPSNKVTEKGKYVELRCDPISGHTALYWYRQSLGQGPEFLIYFQGTGAADDSGLPNDRFFAVRPEGSVSTLKIQRTERGDSAVYLCASSLLHPQGGDTQYFGPGTRLTVL.

The genes are TRBV28 and TRBJ1-5, with 8 nucleotides matching TRBD1. Germline V gene sequence: CDR1 MDHEN, CDR2 SYDVKM. This CDR3 region has 14 residues. Unmatched junction bases numbered 10, after V lost 6 bases and J lost 9 bases. CDR3 bases: TGTGCCAGCAGACGACAGGGGTCCGGTTGGCCCCAGCATTTT. This codes for CASRRQGSGWPQHF.

The count of this clone is one. This chain joins TRBV7-2 and TRBJ2-7, with 9 nucleotides matching TRBD2. CDR3 size: 14 residues. CDR1 and CDR2 from the germline V gene are SGHTA and FQGNSA. Unmatched junction bases numbered 5, after V lost 4 bases and J lost 4 bases. CDR3 protein: CASSYPGLAYEQYF. The DNA of the CDR3 is TGTGCCAGCAGCTACCCGGGACTAGCATACGAGCAGTACTTC.

The CDR3 loop is CSASSSRASTEAFF. CDR3 sequence (DNA): TGCAGTGCTAGTAGCAGCAGGGCAAGCACTGAAGCTTTCTTT. V usage is TRBV20-1 and J usage is TRBJ1-1, with a possible D match to TRBD1 (5 bases). The germline V gene encodes CDR1 DFQATT and CDR2 SNEGSKA (reference sequence). This CDR3 spans 14 amino acids. Trimming stripped 3 bases from V and 4 bases from J, with 15 bases between.

The chain has TRBV28 and TRBJ1-2, with 7 bases aligning to TRBD1. The CDR3 is 12 residues long. V gave up 8 bases and J gave up 2 bases; unmatched junction bases: 2. The V gene's germline CDR1 is MDHEN and CDR2 SYDVKM. CDR3 amino acids: CASVTGNYGYTF. CDR3 DNA sequence: TGTGCCAGCGTGACAGGGAACTATGGCTACACCTTC.

J is TRBJ2-2 and V is TRBV7-3, with D maybe TRBD2 (7 bases). The CDR3 sequence is 16 residues long. The germline V and J ends were trimmed by 6 bases and 4 bases, with 18 bases remaining between them. Germline assignment: CDR1 SGHTA and CDR2 FQGTGA. CDR3 sequence reads: CASRRGGGGVTGELFF. CDR3 DNA: TGTGCCAGCAGGCGGGGAGGGGGAGGAGTCACCGGGGAGCTGTTTTTT.

The chain combines TRBV5-1 with TRBJ1-1, with D possibly matching TRBD1 (6 bases). The ends were cut back, 6 bases at V and 0 bases at J, with 12 bases in the middle. CDR1 and CDR2 (germline): SGHRS, YFSETQ. This CDR3 has 14 amino acids. This CDR3 reads CASNRVELNTEAFF. Here the CDR3 DNA reads TGCGCCAGCAACAGGGTCGAATTGAACACTGAAGCTTTCTTT.

The V call is TRBV27, the J call TRBJ2-1, with 14 bases matching TRBD2. V lost 5 bases and J lost 8; bases outside the gene matches: 14. This CDR3 is built from 18 residues. The germline CDR1 and CDR2 sequences are MNHEY and SMNVEV (reference sequence). CDR3 DNA: TGTGCCAGCAGTCCTTCGACCCCCGGGACTAGCGGGAGATATGAGCAGTTCTTC. Protein product: CASSPSTPGTSGRYEQFF.

In its sample, this clone was seen once. The chain joins TRBV28 to TRBJ2-7; D is unresolved. Germline V gene lookup returns CDR1 MDHEN and CDR2 SYDVKM. With 1 base removed from V and 4 bases from J, the gap between germline ends came to 8 bases. The CDR3 totals 13 residues. This CDR3 reads CASSLSPVYEQYF. In DNA, the CDR3 is TGTGCCAGCAGTTTATCTCCCGTATACGAGCAGTACTTC.

The sample holds one count of this clone. This chain connects TRBV15 to TRBJ2-7; the match to TRBD2 covers 7 bases. V gave up 1 base and J gave up 0 bases; unmatched junction bases: 0. This CDR3 is built from 14 residues. Per the germline V gene, CDR1 is LNHNV and CDR2 is YYDKDF (reference sequence). CDR3 DNA: TGTGCCACCAGCAGAGGACTAGCCTCCTACGAGCAGTACTTC. It is translated as CATSRGLASYEQYF.

This chain uses TRBV6-2 or TRBV6-3 with TRBJ1-5, with D possibly TRBD1 on 5 matching bases. Germline-derived CDR1 and CDR2 are MNHEY and SVGEGT. The CDR3 is 15 residues long. The V and J ends lost 5 bases and 3 bases respectively, with 14 bases between them. The CDR3 loop reads CASSHGGGPNQPQHF. The CDR3 DNA reads TGTGCCAGCAGTCACGGGGGGGGTCCCAATCAGCCCCAGCATTTT.

The chain joins TRBV5-4 to TRBJ2-1, with TRBD1 as a possible D gene (6 bases). The CDR3 totals 15 residues. The V end lost 3 bases, the J end lost 4 bases, and 14 bases lay between the germline ends. Per the germline V gene, CDR1 is SGHNT and CDR2 is YYREEE (reference sequence). The CDR3 here is CASSSGWTAYNEQFF. CDR3 DNA: TGTGCCAGCAGCTCAGGGTGGACAGCATACAATGAGCAGTTCTTC. Full variable domain (rest looked up from reference TRBV5-4 and TRBJ2-1): ETGVTQSPTHLIKTRGQQVTLRCSSQSGHNTVSWYQQALGQGPQFIFQYYREEENGRGNFPPRFSGLQFPNYSSELNVNALELDDSALYLCASSSGWTAYNEQFFGPGTRLTVL.

The rearrangement links TRBV7-8 to TRBJ1-6; D is ambiguous. The germline V gene encodes CDR1 SGHVS and CDR2 FQNEAQ. CDR3 length equals 11 residues. DNA for the CDR3: TGTTGGGTGGCGGCGTATTCACCCCTCCACTTT. This translates into CWVAAYSPLHF.